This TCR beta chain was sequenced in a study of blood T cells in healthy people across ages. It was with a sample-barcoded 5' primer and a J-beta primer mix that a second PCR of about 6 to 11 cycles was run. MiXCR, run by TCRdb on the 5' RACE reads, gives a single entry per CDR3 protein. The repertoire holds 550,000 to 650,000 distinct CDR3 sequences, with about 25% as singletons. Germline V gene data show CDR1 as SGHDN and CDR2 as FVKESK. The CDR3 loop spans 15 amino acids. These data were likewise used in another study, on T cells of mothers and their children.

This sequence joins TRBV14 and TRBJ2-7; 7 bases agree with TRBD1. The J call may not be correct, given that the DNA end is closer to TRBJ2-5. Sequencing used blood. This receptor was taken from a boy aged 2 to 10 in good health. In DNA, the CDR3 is TGTGCCAGCAGCCCCGGAACAGGGGTTCAAGAGACCCAGTACTTC. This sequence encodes CASSPGTGVQETQYF.